One sample yielded the 19 T cell receptor beta chains listed below, sequenced in a study of blood T cell repertoires in COVID-19. Here immunoSEQ multiplex PCR was the method, and the copy in TCRdb shows in-frame clones only, minus some. The table has roughly 80,000 clones, about nine tenths seen once; the top ten hold roughly 18%. What was sequenced was peripheral blood. The receptors originated from an elderly man in a cohort sampled during active COVID-19.

The chain carries TRBV9 and TRBJ1-3; the D is unclear. Germline V gene data show CDR1 as SGDLS and CDR2 as YYNGEE. The V end lost 4 bases, the J end lost 3 bases, and 14 bases lay between the germline ends. CDR3 length: 15 amino acids. The DNA for the CDR3 is TGTGCCAGCAGCATGGACGGGAGCTTTGGAAACACCATATATTTT. It translates to CASSMDGSFGNTIYF.

The chain combines TRBV7-2 with TRBJ2-2, with 9 bases fitting TRBD2. The V gene's germline CDR1 is SGHTA and CDR2 FQGNSA. With 1 base clipped from V and 6 bases from J, the junction kept 3 bases outside the gene matches. The CDR3 extends over 15 amino acids. The CDR3 spells CASSLVSGGAGELFF. The CDR3 DNA follows: TGTGCCAGCAGCTTAGTTAGCGGGGGTGCCGGGGAGCTGTTTTTT. The full variable domain, completed using reference TRBV7-2 and TRBJ2-2, is GAGVSQSPSNKVTEKGKDVELRCDPISGHTALYWYRQSLGQGLEFLIYFQGNSAPDKSGLPSDRFSAERTGGSVSTLTIQRTQQEDSAVYLCASSLVSGGAGELFFGEGSRLTVL.

The gene calls are TRBV19 and TRBJ1-5; weak D call: TRBD1 (5 bases). This CDR3 has 14 amino acids. Trimming shortened V by 3 bases and J by 5 bases, and 11 bases separated the two germline ends. CDR1 and CDR2 (germline): LNHDA, SQIVND (reference sequence). In nucleotides, the CDR3 is TGTGCCAGTAGTATGGGGCAGGGTCATCAGCCCCAGCATTTT. Residues: CASSMGQGHQPQHF.

V usage is TRBV6-5 and J usage is TRBJ2-5; 8 bases line up with TRBD1. The germline V gene has CDR1 MNHEY and CDR2 SVGAGI. This CDR3 spans 13 amino acids. Unmatched junction bases numbered 5, after V lost 6 bases and J lost 5 bases. CDR3 region: CASRSRGQETQYF. CDR3 sequence (DNA): TGTGCCAGCAGGTCCAGGGGGCAGGAGACCCAGTACTTC.

The chain has TRBV10-3 and TRBJ1-6; TRBD1 might be the D (6 bases). V was trimmed by 10 bases and J by 3 bases, leaving 10 bases between them. Germline CDR1 reads ENHRY; CDR2 reads SYGVKD. The CDR3 is 13 residues long. The CDR3 sequence is CATQDSYNSPLHF. Written as DNA, the CDR3 is TGTGCCACCCAGGACAGCTATAATTCACCCCTCCACTTT.

The J gene is TRBJ2-5, the V gene TRBV2; 11 bases are a match to TRBD2. The CDR3 is 15 residues long. The V segment lost 6 bases and the J segment 1 base; nucleotides outside the gene matches: 4. Germline CDR1 SNHLY, CDR2 FYNNEI. CDR3 amino acids: CASRPSGGSQETQYF. DNA of the CDR3: TGTGCCAGCAGACCTAGCGGGGGGTCCCAAGAGACCCAGTACTTC.

The rearrangement links TRBV6-5 to TRBJ1-5; no definite D call. The ends were cut back, 5 bases at V and 5 bases at J, with 10 bases in the middle. Germline lookup yields CDR1 MNHEY and CDR2 SVGAGI. This CDR3 is 13 amino acids long. As DNA, the CDR3 is TGTGCCAGCAGTACCCTGGGCTATCAGCCCCAGCATTTT. Translating it yields CASSTLGYQPQHF.

V usage is TRBV19 and J usage is TRBJ2-2, with D possibly being TRBD1 (5 bases). The CDR3 loop spans 15 amino acids. CDR1 and CDR2 (germline): LNHDA, SQIVND (reference sequence). Trimming pared 5 bases from V and 5 bases from J, leaving 15 bases between. The CDR3 is CASSSQGLGTGELFF. CDR3 nucleotides: TGTGCCAGTAGTTCCCAGGGCTTAGGTACCGGGGAGCTGTTTTTT.

The chain has TRBV5-6 and TRBJ2-2, with D unclear. Germline V gives CDR1 SGHDT, CDR2 YYEEEE. V was cut by 1 base and J by 5 bases, with 15 bases left in between. The CDR3 totals 16 residues. Here the CDR3 reads CASSLPGTARTGELFF. In nucleotides, the CDR3 is TGTGCCAGCAGCTTGCCCGGAACTGCGAGGACCGGGGAGCTGTTTTTT.

The CDR3 nucleotides read TGTGCCATCAGCAAATCTACGGGACTAGCGGCGACAGATACGCAGTATTTT. Translation gives CAISKSTGLAATDTQYF. The V call is TRBV10-3, the J call TRBJ2-3; 11 bases agree with TRBD2. Trimming cost V 6 bases and J 3 bases; bases outside gene matches: 11. The CDR3 is 17 residues long. The V gene's germline CDR1 is ENHRY and CDR2 SYGVKD.

This chain uses TRBV6-4 with TRBJ1-2, with 7 bases lining up with TRBD1. Germline-derived CDR1 and CDR2 are MRHNA and SNTAGT. V dropped 3 bases and J dropped 8; count of bases not matched to a gene: 6. The CDR3 is 13 amino acids. CDR3: CASSEPTGRGYTF. DNA of the CDR3: TGTGCCAGCAGTGAGCCGACAGGGCGGGGCTACACCTTC.

V and J are TRBV7-8 and TRBJ2-5; TRBD2 aligns across 7 bases. The CDR3 length is 12 residues. The germline V gene encodes CDR1 SGHVS and CDR2 FQNEAQ. The trim removed 7 bases at V and 5 bases at J, leaving 4 bases unmatched. CDR3 amino acids: CASNPGGETQYF. The CDR3 bases are TGTGCCAGCAACCCCGGGGGGGAGACCCAGTACTTC. The entire variable domain, with the rest obtained from reference TRBV7-8 and TRBJ2-5, is as follows: GAGVSQSPRYKVAKRGQDVALRCDPISGHVSLFWYQQALGQGPEFLTYFQNEAQLDKSGLPSDRFFAERPEGSVSTLKIQRTQQEDSAVYLCASNPGGETQYFGPGTRLLVL.

The chain links TRBV5-1 to TRBJ1-2; possible D gene TRBD1, 6 bases. Germline-derived CDR1 and CDR2 are SGHRS and YFSETQ. The CDR3 extends over 15 amino acids. V lost 1 base, J lost 8 bases, and 18 bases lay in between. The CDR3, as DNA: TGCGCCAGCAGCTTGTCGCGGACAGCAGATGCAGGCTACACCTTC. This translates into CASSLSRTADAGYTF.

This chain links TRBV18 with TRBJ2-7; 13 bases agree with TRBD2. Trimming took 5 bases from V and 7 from J; bases not matched to a gene: 5. CDR1 and CDR2 (germline): KGHSH, LQKENI. The CDR3 loop spans 14 amino acids. The CDR3 nucleotides read TGTGCCAGCTCAACGGGGACTAGCGGGGCGGAGCAGTACTTC. Encoded protein: CASSTGTSGAEQYF. Full variable domain (missing parts from reference TRBV18 and TRBJ2-7): NAGVMQNPRHLVRRRGQEARLRCSPMKGHSHVYWYRQLPEEGLKFMVYLQKENIIDESGMPKERFSAEFPKEGPSILRIQQVVRGDSAAYFCASSTGTSGAEQYFGPGTRLTVT.

The CDR3 protein is CASSDQGAVYSNQPQHF. The CDR3 nucleotides are TGTGCCAGCAGTGATCAGGGGGCGGTTTATAGCAATCAGCCCCAGCATTTT. The chain links TRBV28 to TRBJ1-5, with TRBD1 identical over 8 bases. Germline V gene data show CDR1 as MDHEN and CDR2 as SYDVKM. The CDR3 consists of 17 residues. Losses at the gene ends were 5 bases for V and 0 bases for J; bases not matched to a gene: 9.

The J gene is TRBJ1-5, the V gene TRBV19; TRBD1 agrees at 7 bases. CDR1 LNHDA and CDR2 SQIVND come from the germline V gene (reference sequence). V lost 4 bases and J lost 0; bases outside the gene matches: 9. The CDR3 runs to 17 residues. The CDR3 reads CASSTQGGPLSNQPQHF. Here the CDR3 DNA reads TGTGCCAGTAGTACCCAAGGGGGCCCGCTTAGCAATCAGCCCCAGCATTTT.

The chain uses TRBV18 and TRBJ2-5, with 9 bases matching TRBD1. The CDR3 loop spans 15 amino acids. The V segment lost 5 bases and the J segment 6 bases; nucleotides outside the gene matches: 10. From germline, CDR1 is KGHSH and CDR2 LQKENI. CDR3 sequence reads: CASSNAQGALKTQYF. Written as DNA, the CDR3 is TGTGCCAGCTCAAACGCACAGGGGGCTTTAAAGACCCAGTACTTC. Full variable domain (rest looked up from reference TRBV18 and TRBJ2-5): NAGVMQNPRHLVRRRGQEARLRCSPMKGHSHVYWYRQLPEEGLKFMVYLQKENIIDESGMPKERFSAEFPKEGPSILRIQQVVRGDSAAYFCASSNAQGALKTQYFGPGTRLLVL.

A few counts support this clone. The chain recombines TRBV28 with TRBJ2-3, with 9 bases lining up with TRBD1. The CDR3 extends over 15 amino acids. V trimming: 7 bases; J trimming: 6 bases; junction bases outside the gene matches: 11. Per germline, CDR1 MDHEN and CDR2 SYDVKM. The DNA for the CDR3 is TGTGCCAGCACTCCCTTCACAGGGGGCATCGATACGCAGTATTTT. Protein: CASTPFTGGIDTQYF.

The J gene is TRBJ2-1, the V gene TRBV18, with 7 bases that match TRBD1. V lost 0 bases to trimming and J lost 6 bases; unmatched junction nucleotides: 8. The CDR3 covers 16 residues. CDR1 is KGHSH, CDR2 LQKENI, per germline. The CDR3 sequence: CASSPPNRGESNEQFF. The CDR3, as DNA: TGTGCCAGCTCACCACCGAACAGGGGAGAATCCAATGAGCAGTTCTTC.